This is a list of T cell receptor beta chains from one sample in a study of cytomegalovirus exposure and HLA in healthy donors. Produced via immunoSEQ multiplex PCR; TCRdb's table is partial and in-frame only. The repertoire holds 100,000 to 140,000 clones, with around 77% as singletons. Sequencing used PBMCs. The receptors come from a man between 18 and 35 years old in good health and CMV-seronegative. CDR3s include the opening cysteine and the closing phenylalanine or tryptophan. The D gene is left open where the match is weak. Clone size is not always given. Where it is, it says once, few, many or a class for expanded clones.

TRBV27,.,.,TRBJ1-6,CASSLEGVGGSPLHF,TGTGCCAGCAGTTTAGAGGGAGTTGGTGGATCACCCCTCCACTTT
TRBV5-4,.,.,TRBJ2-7,CASSLRGGGDEQYF,TGTGCCAGCAGCTTGAGGGGGGGCGGGGACGAGCAGTACTTC
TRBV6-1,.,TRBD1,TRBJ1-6,CASSRGQGRNSPLHF,TGTGCCAGCAGCCGAGGACAGGGGAGAAATTCACCCCTCCACTTT
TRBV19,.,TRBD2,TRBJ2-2,CASSTGLLDTGELFF,TGTGCCAGTAGTACGGGACTATTGGACACCGGGGAGCTGTTTTTT
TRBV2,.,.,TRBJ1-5,CASMDTRTQHF,TGTGCCAGCATGGACACCCGGACCCAGCATTTT
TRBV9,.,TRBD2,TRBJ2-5,CASSVGSGTSVWETQYF,TGTGCCAGCAGCGTAGGTTCTGGGACTAGCGTGTGGGAGACCCAGTACTTC
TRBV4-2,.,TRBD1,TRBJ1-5,CASSQQGGNQPQHF,TGTGCCAGCAGCCAACAGGGGGGCAATCAGCCCCAGCATTTT
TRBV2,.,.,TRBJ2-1,CASTGEIRNEQFF,TGTGCCAGCACGGGTGAAATTCGAAATGAGCAGTTCTTC
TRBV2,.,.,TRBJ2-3,CASSQVGGIADTQYF,TGTGCCAGCAGTCAGGTCGGGGGAATTGCAGATACGCAGTATTTT
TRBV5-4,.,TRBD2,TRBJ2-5,CASSYGTSPTDGTQYF,TGTGCCAGCAGCTATGGGACTAGCCCAACGGACGGGACCCAGTACTTC
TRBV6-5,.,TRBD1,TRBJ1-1,CASSFGTGGNTEAFF,TGTGCCAGCAGTTTCGGGACAGGGGGGAACACTGAAGCTTTCTTT
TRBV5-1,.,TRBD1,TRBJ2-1,CASSLIGTASYNEQFF,TGCGCCAGCAGCTTAATCGGGACAGCAAGCTACAATGAGCAGTTCTTC
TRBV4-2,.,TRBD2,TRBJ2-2,CASSQAGAGGPDTGELFF,TGTGCCAGCAGCCAAGCAGGAGCGGGGGGGCCGGACACCGGGGAGCTGTTTTTT
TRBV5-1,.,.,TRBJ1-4,CASSLAGGSEKLFF,TGCGCCAGCAGCTTGGCTGGGGGCAGCGAAAAACTGTTTTTT
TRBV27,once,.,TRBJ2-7,CASRKTGESYEQYF,TGTGCCAGCAGGAAGACAGGAGAATCCTACGAGCAGTACTTC
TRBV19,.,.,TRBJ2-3,CASAQGGFTDTQYF,TGTGCCAGTGCACAGGGTGGTTTTACAGATACGCAGTATTTT
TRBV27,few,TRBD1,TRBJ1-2,CASSPLGQGAGGYTF,TGTGCCAGCAGTCCCCTAGGACAGGGGGCCGGTGGCTACACCTTC
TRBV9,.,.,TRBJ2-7,CASSPGEVSSYEQYF,TGTGCCAGCAGCCCTGGAGAGGTAAGCTCCTACGAGCAGTACTTC
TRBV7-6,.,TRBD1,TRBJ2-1,CASSPGTGRSNEQFF,TGTGCCAGCAGCCCGGGGACAGGGAGGAGCAATGAGCAGTTCTTC
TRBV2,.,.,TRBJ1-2,CASSRTGTSNYGYTF,TGTGCCAGCAGTCGTACAGGGACATCCAACTATGGCTACACCTTC
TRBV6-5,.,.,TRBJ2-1,CASSGQSYNEQFF,TGTGCCAGCAGTGGACAATCCTACAATGAGCAGTTCTTC
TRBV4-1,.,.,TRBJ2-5,CASSQEGGQETQYF,TGCGCCAGCAGCCAAGAAGGGGGCCAAGAGACCCAGTACTTC
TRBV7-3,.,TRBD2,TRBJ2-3,CASERGGGDTQYF,TGTGCCAGCGAGCGGGGGGGCGGAGATACGCAGTATTTT
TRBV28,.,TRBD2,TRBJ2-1,CASGSFRGTSGGYEQFF,TGTGCCAGCGGGTCGTTCCGTGGGACTAGCGGGGGTTATGAGCAGTTCTTC
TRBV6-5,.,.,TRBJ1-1,CASSYSTPRGEAFF,TGTGCCAGCAGTTACTCGACGCCTCGCGGTGAAGCTTTCTTT
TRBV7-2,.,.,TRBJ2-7,CASTRGEAYYEQYF,TGTGCCAGCACTAGAGGGGAGGCTTACTACGAGCAGTACTTC
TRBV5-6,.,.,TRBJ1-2,CASSWDRDSISNYGYTF,TGTGCCAGCAGCTGGGACCGGGACTCAATTTCTAACTATGGCTACACCTTC
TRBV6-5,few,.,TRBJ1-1,CASSYAYRSEAFF,TGTGCCAGCAGTTACGCATATAGATCTGAAGCTTTCTTT